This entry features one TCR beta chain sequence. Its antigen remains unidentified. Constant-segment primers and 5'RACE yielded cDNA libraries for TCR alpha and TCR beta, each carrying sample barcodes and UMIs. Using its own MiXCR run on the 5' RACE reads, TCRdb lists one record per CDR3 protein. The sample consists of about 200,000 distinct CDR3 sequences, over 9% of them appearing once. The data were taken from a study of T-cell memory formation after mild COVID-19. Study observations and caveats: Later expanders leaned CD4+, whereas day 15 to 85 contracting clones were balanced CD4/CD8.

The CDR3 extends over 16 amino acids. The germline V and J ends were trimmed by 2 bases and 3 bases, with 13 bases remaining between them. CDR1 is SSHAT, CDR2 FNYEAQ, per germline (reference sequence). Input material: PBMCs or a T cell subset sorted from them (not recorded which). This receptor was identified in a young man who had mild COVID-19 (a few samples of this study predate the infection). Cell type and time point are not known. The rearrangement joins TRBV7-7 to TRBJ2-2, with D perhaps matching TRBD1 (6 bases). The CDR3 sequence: CASSLSAGADTGELFF. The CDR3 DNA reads TGTGCCAGCAGCTTATCGGCAGGGGCTGACACCGGGGAGCTGTTTTTT.